The 24 T cell receptor beta chains presented below share a single source sample, sequenced in a study of blood T cell repertoires in COVID-19. Clones were read by immunoSEQ multiplex PCR, and TCRdb kept only the in-frame ones, dropping some. The sample comprises 200,000 to 250,000 clones, around 90% of which are singletons, and 11% rests with the top ten. Sequenced input: PBMCs or T cells enriched from blood (not recorded which). These receptors were obtained from a man aged 30-40 years who had recovered from COVID-19.

This clone occurred a few times. The chain couples TRBV28 to TRBJ2-2; D call uncertain. The CDR3 is 13 residues long. Looked up from germline, CDR1 is MDHEN and CDR2 is SYDVKM. Trimming stripped 2 bases from V and 3 bases from J, with 4 bases between. CDR3 DNA: TGTGCCAGCAGTTTAGTAGACACCGGGGAGCTGTTTTTT. It translates to CASSLVDTGELFF.

V is TRBV12-3 or TRBV12-4 and J is TRBJ2-7; D is perhaps TRBD1 (5 bases). The CDR3 sequence is 12 residues long. V was clipped by 5 bases and J by 5 bases, with 10 bases between them. As DNA, the CDR3 is TGTGCCAGCAGTGCACAGGTCCACGAGCAGTACTTC. Protein sequence: CASSAQVHEQYF.

This chain connects TRBV13 to TRBJ2-6, with D perhaps TRBD1 (6 bases). This CDR3 spans 23 amino acids. V was clipped by 3 bases and J by 0 bases, with 30 bases between them. The V gene's germline CDR1 is PRHDT and CDR2 FYEKMQ (reference sequence). The chain's CDR3 is CASSFYVIGLQGPKSSGANVLTF. For the CDR3, the DNA is TGTGCCAGCAGCTTTTACGTCATAGGCCTGCAGGGGCCTAAGAGCTCTGGGGCCAACGTCCTGACTTTC.

The V and J genes are TRBV11-2 and TRBJ2-7; 7 nucleotides match TRBD2. V shed 0 bases and J 3 bases; nucleotides not matched to a gene: 5. Germline CDR1 SGHAT, CDR2 FQNNGV. The CDR3 sequence is 15 residues long. The CDR3 nucleotides read TGTGCCAGCAGCTTAGAGTCCGGGGGGATCTACGAGCAGTACTTC. As protein: CASSLESGGIYEQYF.

This rearrangement joins TRBV29-1 to TRBJ2-1; 12 nucleotides line up with TRBD2. Germline V gene sequence: CDR1 SQVTM, CDR2 ANQGSEA. J was trimmed by 6 bases and V by 6 bases; bases with no gene match: 6. CDR3 length equals 14 residues. CDR3 in amino acids: CSVGRLAGVNEQFF. CDR3 DNA sequence: TGCAGCGTGGGCCGACTAGCGGGGGTCAATGAGCAGTTCTTC.

The gene calls are TRBV19 and TRBJ2-2; a weak D match, TRBD2 (6 bases). Germline CDR1 reads LNHDA; CDR2 reads SQIVND (reference sequence). The CDR3 runs 16 residues. V was trimmed by 7 bases and J by 7 bases, leaving 22 bases between them. DNA for the CDR3: TGTGCCAGTAAGGACCGGGACTCCTTGCTGGGCGGGGAGCTGTTTTTT. Its translation: CASKDRDSLLGGELFF.

The chain joins TRBV30 to TRBJ1-6; D is undetermined. The V gene's germline CDR1 is GTSNPN and CDR2 SVGIG (reference sequence). Trimming removed 0 bases from V and 4 bases from J, with 7 bases in between. CDR3 length: 14 residues. CDR3 sequence (DNA): TGTGCCTGGAGTGTGGGGAGTTATAATTCACCCCTCCACTTT. As protein: CAWSVGSYNSPLHF.

The genes are TRBV12-3 or TRBV12-4 and TRBJ1-2; possibly TRBD1 for D (5 bases). The CDR3 runs 13 residues. V was pared by 5 bases and J by 7 bases, with 14 bases between. The CDR3 DNA is TGTGCCAGCAGTGAGACAGAATGGTTTGGCTACACCTTC. It yields the protein CASSETEWFGYTF.

This chain uses TRBV28 with TRBJ1-4; 9 bases are a match to TRBD1. Germline assignment: CDR1 MDHEN and CDR2 SYDVKM. The CDR3 totals 14 residues. J gave up 8 bases and V 4 bases, and 5 bases lay outside the gene matches. As DNA, the CDR3 is TGTGCCAGCAGTTCAGGGACAGGGACGGAAAAACTGTTTTTT. Its protein product is CASSSGTGTEKLFF.

This chain links TRBV12-3 or TRBV12-4 with TRBJ2-5; the D gene is possibly TRBD1 (5 bases). This CDR3 spans 13 amino acids. Trimming cost V 5 bases and J 7 bases, with 14 bases left between them. The CDR3 DNA reads as TGTGCCAGCAGTCGACAGATTCTGGGGACCCAGTACTTC. It translates to CASSRQILGTQYF.

The chain uses TRBV5-6 and TRBJ2-1; 9 bases match TRBD2. Germline CDR1 is SGHDT and CDR2 is YYEEEE. Germline trimming cut 4 bases from V and 6 bases from J; bases unmatched to any gene: 5. The CDR3 consists of 14 residues. CDR3 residues: CASSRGTSLNEQFF. In nucleotides, the CDR3 is TGTGCCAGCAGCCGAGGGACTAGCCTCAATGAGCAGTTCTTC.

The V and J genes are TRBV28 and TRBJ2-7; weak D call: TRBD2 (6 bases). Between the trimmed V and J ends, which lost 7 bases and 7 bases, there was a span of 11 bases. Germline V gene sequence: CDR1 MDHEN, CDR2 SYDVKM. The CDR3 length is 11 residues. The CDR3 here is CASTAGWEQYF. CDR3 coding DNA: TGTGCCAGCACCGCGGGATGGGAGCAGTACTTC.

The chain couples TRBV7-8 to TRBJ1-3, with unresolved D. Trimming removed 2 bases at V and 3 bases at J, with 11 bases between. The CDR3 covers 15 residues. From germline, CDR1 is SGHVS and CDR2 FQNEAQ. The CDR3 spells CASSLRGEGGNTIYF. CDR3 DNA: TGTGCCAGCAGCTTACGGGGAGAAGGTGGAAACACCATATATTTT.

This chain connects TRBV5-1 to TRBJ2-1, with 11 bases fitting TRBD2. CDR3 size: 17 residues. V was clipped by 3 bases and J by 9 bases; unmatched bases: 14. CDR1 is SGHRS and CDR2 is YFSETQ in the germline V gene. The DNA of the CDR3 is TGCGCCAGCAGCTCTCGTGCCGGGACTAGCGGTGGGAGTGAGCAGTTCTTC. Encoded protein: CASSSRAGTSGGSEQFF.

This chain links TRBV18 with TRBJ2-1; TRBD2 matches at 10 bases. V was pared by 2 bases and J by 6 bases, with 4 bases of the junction left unmatched. CDR1 KGHSH and CDR2 LQKENI come from the germline V gene. The CDR3 sequence is 15 residues long. In DNA, the CDR3 is TGTGCCAGCTCACCAAGCCTAGCGGGAGCCAATGAGCAGTTCTTC. Translating it yields CASSPSLAGANEQFF.

This rearrangement joins TRBV9 to TRBJ1-4; D ambiguous. The CDR3 contains 15 residues. Germline V CDR1 and CDR2: SGDLS, YYNGEE. V lost 0 bases to trimming and J lost 8 bases, with 14 bases between them. CDR3 DNA sequence: TGTGCCAGCAGCGTAGCTGAGGGAAAAGGAGAAAAACTGTTTTTT. Its protein product is CASSVAEGKGEKLFF.

This clone was found once. V and J are TRBV28 and TRBJ1-4; tentatively, D is TRBD1 (6 bases). CDR1 is MDHEN and CDR2 is SYDVKM in the germline V gene. V lost 11 bases to trimming and J lost 8 bases, with 18 bases between them. CDR3 size: 13 residues. CDR3 DNA: TGTGCCGCTGGGTGGGACAACTCGGAAAAACTGTTTTTT. Its protein is CAAGWDNSEKLFF.

The J gene is TRBJ2-1, the V gene TRBV7-8; tentative D call: TRBD2 (6 bases). This CDR3 spans 15 amino acids. Trimming removed 6 bases at V and 4 bases at J, with 16 bases between. Germline lookup yields CDR1 SGHVS and CDR2 FQNEAQ. This CDR3 is CASSSTGGRYNEQFF. CDR3 DNA sequence: TGTGCCAGCAGTAGCACTGGGGGGAGGTACAATGAGCAGTTCTTC. The entire variable domain, with the rest obtained from reference TRBV7-8 and TRBJ2-1, is as follows: GAGVSQSPRYKVAKRGQDVALRCDPISGHVSLFWYQQALGQGPEFLTYFQNEAQLDKSGLPSDRFFAERPEGSVSTLKIQRTQQEDSAVYLCASSSTGGRYNEQFFGPGTRLTVL.

The rearrangement uses TRBV6-5 and TRBJ1-5; no clear D. The germline V gene encodes CDR1 MNHEY and CDR2 SVGAGI. The CDR3 length is 15 residues. Between the trimmed V and J ends, which lost 0 bases and 4 bases, there was a span of 10 bases. CDR3 sequence reads: CASSYSVTANQPQHF. The CDR3 DNA reads TGTGCCAGCAGTTACTCTGTTACAGCAAATCAGCCCCAGCATTTT.

The chain combines TRBV13 with TRBJ1-6, with D possibly TRBD1 on 6 matching bases. This CDR3 has 14 amino acids. Germline V lookup: CDR1 PRHDT, CDR2 FYEKMQ (reference sequence). Trimming took 5 bases from V and 7 from J, leaving 12 bases between them. The CDR3 DNA sequence: TGTGCCAGCAGCCTCCGGGACACAAATTCACCCCTCCACTTT. Protein: CASSLRDTNSPLHF.

CDR3 DNA sequence: TGTGCCAGCAGCCACCTAAAGACAGGCGGGGAGCAGTACTTC. This encodes CASSHLKTGGEQYF. The J gene is TRBJ2-7, the V gene TRBV5-8, with D possibly TRBD1 on 6 matching bases. There are 14 residues in the CDR3. Trimming removed 4 bases at V and 7 bases at J, with 18 bases between. Germline loops: CDR1 SGHTS, CDR2 YDEGEE.

This chain connects TRBV7-2 to TRBJ2-5, with 9 bases aligning to TRBD2. The CDR3 length is 15 residues. Germline CDR1 reads SGHTA; CDR2 reads FQGNSA. The V gene end was trimmed by 3 bases and the J gene end by 3 bases; junction bases not matched to a gene: 5. CDR3 amino acids: CASSLASGVKETQYF. The CDR3 DNA is TGTGCCAGCAGCTTGGCTAGCGGGGTAAAAGAGACCCAGTACTTC.

Remarks on this clone: At the DNA level, this CDR3 is encoded by other sequences in the same sample as well. This chain links TRBV6-5 with TRBJ1-3, with 9 bases aligning to TRBD1. The junction had 3 bases not matched to a gene; V was cut back by 6 bases and J by 0 bases. This CDR3 region has 15 residues. Germline CDR1 reads MNHEY; CDR2 reads SVGAGI. DNA of the CDR3: TGTGCCAGCAGCCGGGACAGGGTCTCTGGAAACACCATATATTTT. Translated, it gives CASSRDRVSGNTIYF.

The chain uses TRBV7-8 and TRBJ1-2; 8 positions match TRBD1. Per germline, CDR1 SGHVS and CDR2 FQNEAQ. CDR3 length equals 15 residues. Trimming cost V 2 bases and J 8 bases; bases outside gene matches: 10. In nucleotides, the CDR3 is TGTGCCAGCAGCTTAAGACCCAGGGGGCTCGAAGGCTACACCTTC. Its protein product is CASSLRPRGLEGYTF.